A selection of T cell receptor beta chains follows, all from one sample in a study of early T cells in non-severe SARS-CoV-2 infection. MiXCR, run by TCRdb on the 5' RACE reads, gives a single entry per CDR3 protein. Of about 85,000 distinct CDR3 sequences in the sample, under 15% were seen once. Specimen: whole blood. These TCRs come from an adult who was a healthcare worker with PCR-confirmed SARS-CoV-2 infection or an uninfected control (not recorded which). Both conserved end residues are part of each CDR3. A D gene is named only where the DNA matches it firmly. Clone size is not always given. Where it is, it says once, few, many or a class for expanded clones.

clone size	J gene	V gene	D gene	CDR3 DNA	CDR3 protein
-	TRBJ2-7	TRBV29-1	-	TGCAGCGTCCTCGGGGATACCTACGAGCAGTACTTC	CSVLGDTYEQYF
many	TRBJ2-2	TRBV4-1	-	TGCGCCAGCAGCCAACTATCCGCGAACACCGGGGAGCTGTTTTTT	CASSQLSANTGELFF
few	TRBJ1-5	TRBV7-2	-	TGTGCCAGCAGCTGGACCGAAGGGGGCAATCAGCCCCAGCATTTT	CASSWTEGGNQPQHF
few	TRBJ1-5	TRBV27	-	TGTGCCAGCAGTTCTCTCGGACAAGCCCGATACAATCAGCCCCAGCATTTT	CASSSLGQARYNQPQHF
few	TRBJ1-1	TRBV5-5	-	TGTGCCAGCAGCCAGCCACTCAAACGCCGACAGATGAACACTGAAGCTTTCTTT	CASSQPLKRRQMNTEAFF
many	TRBJ1-1	TRBV6-4	-	TGTGCCAGCAGTCCGAGCCAGGGGAACACTGAAGCTTTCTTT	CASSPSQGNTEAFF
-	TRBJ1-1	TRBV20-1	-	TGCAGTGCTAGTAAGGGATTGGTACTCTTGGAGGCTTTCTTT	CSASKGLVLLEAFF
many	TRBJ1-1	TRBV2	-	TGTGCCAGCACCACCCTCATGAACACTGAAGCTTTCTTT	CASTTLMNTEAFF
few	TRBJ1-3	TRBV28	TRBD1	TGTGCCAGCAGTTTATACCCAGGGGGCAAAGGAAACACCATATATTTT	CASSLYPGGKGNTIYF
once	TRBJ2-1	TRBV14	TRBD2	TGTGCCAGCAGCCCCTTAGGACTAGCGGGATTAACCTACAATGAGCAGTTCTTC	CASSPLGLAGLTYNEQFF
few	TRBJ2-7	TRBV20-1	-	TGCAGTGCTCCTACAACGGGGTCCTCCTTCTACGAGCAGTACTTC	CSAPTTGSSFYEQYF
once	TRBJ1-1	TRBV20-1	TRBD1	TGCAGTGCTAAGTCAGGGGGGGGAAACACTGAAGCTTTCTTT	CSAKSGGGNTEAFF
-	TRBJ2-7	TRBV5-1	-	TGCGCCAGCAGCTGGAGCGTACTCGCCCCTTACGAGCAGTACTTC	CASSWSVLAPYEQYF
many	TRBJ1-1	TRBV12-3/TRBV12-4	TRBD1	TGTGCCAGCAGCACCGGACAGGGTAAAGCTTTCTTT	CASSTGQGKAFF
medium-sized	TRBJ2-2	TRBV7-8	-	TGTGCCAGCAGCTTTGGGGTTACCGGGGAGCTGTTTTTT	CASSFGVTGELFF
-	TRBJ2-2	TRBV28	-	TGTGCCAGCAGTTGGGGGGAAATGAACACCGGGGAGCTGTTTTTT	CASSWGEMNTGELFF
many	TRBJ2-7	TRBV14	-	TGTGCCAGCAGCCGGACACCTCGGAACGAGCAGTACTTC	CASSRTPRNEQYF
few	TRBJ1-3	TRBV4-1	-	TGCGCCAGCAGCCAAGATTTCCCCTTTGGGGCCTCTGGAAACACCATATATTTT	CASSQDFPFGASGNTIYF
many	TRBJ2-1	TRBV29-1	-	TGCAGCGTGGGGAACACCTACAATGAGCAGTTCTTC	CSVGNTYNEQFF
many	TRBJ2-3	TRBV12-3/TRBV12-4	-	TGTGCCAGCAGTACCTCCCACCGGCTAGCAGATACGCAGTATTTT	CASSTSHRLADTQYF
-	TRBJ1-2	TRBV29-1	TRBD1	TGCAGCGTTGTTGACAGGGAGGATGACTATGGCTACACCTTC	CSVVDREDDYGYTF
many	TRBJ1-2	TRBV6-1	-	TGTGCCAGCAGGATGGACCCCCGGGCCGGGGGCTACACCTTC	CASRMDPRAGGYTF
-	TRBJ1-5	TRBV11-2	-	TGTGCCAGCAGCTTGGGTGGCAATCAGCCCCAGCGTTTT	CASSLGGNQPQRF
few	TRBJ2-3	TRBV25-1	-	TGTGCCAGCATTGGGGGTTCAGATACGCAGTATTTT	CASIGGSDTQYF
-	TRBJ2-3	TRBV11-1	-	TGTGCCAGCAGCTTCAACCAAGATACGCAGTATTTT	CASSFNQDTQYF
-	TRBJ2-2	TRBV5-4	TRBD1	TGTGCCAGCAGCCCGTACAGGGGCCAATCCGGGGAGCTGTTTTTT	CASSPYRGQSGELFF
-	TRBJ2-2	TRBV21-1	-	TGTGCCAGCAGCCGAGGAGGCGGGACTAGCGACACCGGGGAGCTGTTTTTT	CASSRGGGTSDTGELFF
few	TRBJ1-5	TRBV10-3	-	TGTGCCATCAGTGAGTTGGGTGTGAATCAGCCCCAGCATTTT	CAISELGVNQPQHF
many	TRBJ1-1	TRBV12-3/TRBV12-4	-	TGTGCCAGCAGTCTCAGGAACACTGAAGCTTTCTTT	CASSLRNTEAFF
once	TRBJ2-3	TRBV7-3	TRBD2	TGTGCCAGCAGCGTAGCGGGAGTAGGGGCAGATACGCAGTATTTT	CASSVAGVGADTQYF
-	TRBJ2-5	TRBV5-6	-	TGTGCCAGCAGCCATAGGCGGGTCGGGGGGCGAGAGACCCAGTACTTC	CASSHRRVGGRETQYF
-	TRBJ1-6	TRBV20-1	-	TGCAGTGCTAGAGATGGCGGGGAGAATTCACCCCTCCACTTT	CSARDGGENSPLHF
once	TRBJ2-3	TRBV27	TRBD1	TGTGCCAGCAGTTTCTCGTACAGGGGAGAGCAGTATTTT	CASSFSYRGEQYF
many	TRBJ2-6	TRBV28	-	TGTGCCAGCAGCTCTCCCGGCCGGGCTGGGGCCAACGTCCTGACTTTC	CASSSPGRAGANVLTF
-	TRBJ2-7	TRBV20-1	-	TGCAGTGCTAGAGATCTGGCAGGAATGTACGAGCAGTACTTC	CSARDLAGMYEQYF
-	TRBJ2-1	TRBV19	TRBD2	TGTGCCAGTAGTATATCCGGACTAGCGGGAGGGCCCGTGGATGAGCAGTTCTTC	CASSISGLAGGPVDEQFF
-	TRBJ2-1	TRBV7-6	TRBD2	TGTGCCAGCAGCTTAGCCGGGATGGGACTAGCGCGAGGGGATGAGCAGTTCTTC	CASSLAGMGLARGDEQFF
few	TRBJ1-1	TRBV11-3	-	TGTGCCAGCAGCTTAAATAAGGGCAGGTACACCACTGAAGCTTTCTTT	CASSLNKGRYTTEAFF
few	TRBJ1-1	TRBV9	-	TGTGCCAGCAGCGTAGTAGAACGGCCGATCTTT	CASSVVERPIF
-	TRBJ2-2	TRBV2	TRBD1	TGTGCCAGCGGGGGACAGAGGGCCGGGGAGCTGTTTTTT	CASGGQRAGELFF
few	TRBJ2-2	TRBV12-3/TRBV12-4	-	TGTGCCAGCAGGGAGGAGGGTAACACCGGGGAGCTGTTTTTT	CASREEGNTGELFF
few	TRBJ1-6	TRBV24-1	-	TGTGCCACCAGTGACCCGGGGCCACCGGCCCTCCACTTT	CATSDPGPPALHF
many	TRBJ2-4	TRBV20-1	-	TGCAGTGCTAGAGATGGGAGGAAGAAAAACATTCAGTACTTC	CSARDGRKKNIQYF
many	TRBJ1-1	TRBV20-1	-	TGCAGTGCTAGAGATCGGGGGGCGCCGGGCACTGAAGCTTTCTTT	CSARDRGAPGTEAFF
-	TRBJ1-1	TRBV6-1	-	TGTGCCAGCACTCCTGAGGGCCGGGTTGAAGCTTTCTTT	CASTPEGRVEAFF
-	TRBJ1-5	TRBV7-9	-	TGTGCCAGCAGCTTAGATCCGGCAATTCCCCAGCATTTT	CASSLDPAIPQHF
-	TRBJ2-6	TRBV11-2	TRBD1	TGTGCCAGCAGCCTTCGACAGGGGGCCATCTCTGGGGCCAACGTCCTGACTTTC	CASSLRQGAISGANVLTF
-	TRBJ2-2	TRBV7-2	-	TGTGCCAGCAGCCCACGCACGTCCTCCCCCGGGGAGCTGTTTTTT	CASSPRTSSPGELFF
-	TRBJ1-4	TRBV7-9	-	TGTGCCAGCATCAAGAGACAGCCTGATGCAACTAATGAAAAACTGTTTTTT	CASIKRQPDATNEKLFF
few	TRBJ1-1	TRBV24-1	TRBD1	TGTGCCACCAGTGATTTAAGAGGGGGCGAAGCTTTCTTT	CATSDLRGGEAFF
-	TRBJ2-5	TRBV5-1	-	TGCGCCAGCAGCGTCGACAGCCCCCTTCGAGAGACCCAGTACTTC	CASSVDSPLRETQYF